These 26 T cell receptor beta chains share one sample of origin, sequenced in a study of blood T cell repertoires in COVID-19. TCRdb's copy holds only in-frame clones and misses some; the assay was immunoSEQ multiplex PCR. The sample yields roughly 230,000 clones, 75% to 85% seen once. Source material: peripheral blood. The receptors derive from a human donor in a cohort sampled during active COVID-19.

Concerning this clone itself: Its ends do not fully match the called genes, so a read error is possible. The chain uses TRBV18 and TRBJ1-1; D is unresolved. This CDR3 has 14 residues. The germline V gene encodes CDR1 KGHSH and CDR2 LQKENI. DNA for the CDR3: TGTGCCAGCTCACCATACCAAGAGGGCACTGAAGTTTTCTTT. It yields the protein CASSPYQEGTEVFF.

The rearrangement joins TRBV2 to TRBJ2-1; TRBD2 matches 15 bases. The CDR3 consists of 16 residues. Trimming cost V 1 base and J 12 bases; bases outside gene matches: 7. The germline gives CDR1 SNHLY, CDR2 FYNNEI. The CDR3 loop reads CASSEGAGLAGGRQFF. The CDR3 DNA reads as TGTGCCAGCAGTGAAGGCGCGGGACTAGCGGGAGGTCGGCAGTTCTTC.

This clone was observed once. V is TRBV12-3 or TRBV12-4 and J is TRBJ2-1; weak D call: TRBD1 (6 bases). The CDR3 contains 12 residues. V dropped 5 bases and J dropped 9 bases, with 11 bases sitting between them. The CDR3 DNA sequence: TGTGCCAGCAGTCTCTACAGGGCTGAGCAGTTCTTC. Its translation is CASSLYRAEQFF.

The chain employs TRBV7-2 and TRBJ2-4; D unclear. The CDR3 contains 14 residues. Per the germline V gene, CDR1 is SGHTA and CDR2 is FQGNSA. Deletions cut 4 bases from V and 7 bases from J, with 14 bases between. CDR3 residues: CASSSWRGRNIQYF. The CDR3 coding sequence is TGTGCCAGCAGCTCCTGGAGAGGCCGGAACATTCAGTACTTC. The full variable domain, its missing parts supplied by reference TRBV7-2 and TRBJ2-4, is GAGVSQSPSNKVTEKGKDVELRCDPISGHTALYWYRQSLGQGLEFLIYFQGNSAPDKSGLPSDRFSAERTGGSVSTLTIQRTQQEDSAVYLCASSSWRGRNIQYFGAGTRLSVL.

The chain employs TRBV3-1 (or the pseudogene TRBV3-2) and TRBJ1-2, with D possibly being TRBD1 (6 bases). The CDR3 extends over 14 amino acids. Germline V gene lookup returns CDR1 LGHDT and CDR2 YNNKEL (reference sequence). The ends were cut back, 0 bases at V and 6 bases at J, with 11 bases in the middle. As DNA, the CDR3 is TGTGCCAGCAGCCAAGATTACAGGGACAATGGCTACACCTTC. Amino acids: CASSQDYRDNGYTF.

Concerning this clone: Other nucleotide sequences from this sample produce the same CDR3. The chain uses TRBV12-3 or TRBV12-4 and TRBJ2-5; D might be TRBD1 (5 bases). V was shortened by 5 bases and J by 2 bases, with 6 bases between the two germline ends. This CDR3 region has 12 residues. Here the CDR3 reads CASSRQQETQYF. CDR3 in DNA: TGTGCCAGCAGTCGACAGCAAGAGACCCAGTACTTC.

The V gene is TRBV12-5, the J gene TRBJ2-5; 10 bases align to TRBD1. Losses at the gene ends were 5 bases for V and 2 bases for J; bases not matched to a gene: 5. Per the germline V gene, CDR1 is LGHNT and CDR2 is FRNRAP. This CDR3 has 15 residues. The CDR3 loop is CASGPGQGYQETQYF. CDR3 bases: TGTGCTAGTGGTCCGGGACAGGGGTATCAAGAGACCCAGTACTTC.

This clone showed up just a few times. The V and J genes are TRBV11-2 and TRBJ2-2; 7 nucleotides match TRBD1. V dropped 7 bases and J dropped 5; count of bases not matched to a gene: 10. CDR3 size: 15 residues. From germline, CDR1 is SGHAT and CDR2 FQNNGV. This CDR3 reads CASTSLRGRTGELFF. As DNA, the CDR3 is TGTGCCAGCACGTCCCTGAGGGGGCGGACCGGGGAGCTGTTTTTT.

This clone was found a few times. This chain uses TRBV9 with TRBJ2-1; D is perhaps TRBD2 (5 bases). The CDR3 extends over 16 amino acids. Trimming stripped 0 bases from V and 2 bases from J, with 12 bases between. Germline CDR1 is SGDLS and CDR2 is YYNGEE. CDR3 region: CASSVAMSGAYNEQFF. DNA of the CDR3: TGTGCCAGCAGCGTAGCGATGAGCGGCGCCTACAATGAGCAGTTCTTC.

This chain uses TRBV14 with TRBJ2-5; 7 bases align to TRBD1. Germline V lookup: CDR1 SGHDN, CDR2 FVKESK. The CDR3 runs to 15 residues. After removal of 1 base from V and 2 bases from J, the junction contained 4 bases not matched to a gene. The CDR3 spells CASSQVYRGQETQYF. The CDR3 DNA reads TGTGCCAGCAGCCAAGTGTACAGGGGTCAAGAGACCCAGTACTTC.

This chain links TRBV30 with TRBJ2-1; perhaps TRBD1 as D (5 bases). V was pared by 3 bases and J by 1 base, with 13 bases between. CDR1 and CDR2 from the germline V gene are GTSNPN and SVGIG (reference sequence). CDR3 length: 15 amino acids. CDR3 protein: CAWRRQSPSYNEQFF. The DNA of the CDR3 is TGTGCCTGGAGACGACAGAGTCCTTCCTACAATGAGCAGTTCTTC.

This rearrangement joins TRBV5-1 to TRBJ1-6, with TRBD1 matching over 9 bases. CDR1 is SGHRS, CDR2 YFSETQ, per germline. The ends lost 1 base at V and 7 bases at J; junction bases unmatched: 9. The length of the CDR3 is 17 residues. The CDR3 coding sequence is TGCGCCAGCAGCTTGAATACGCAGGGACAGGGCAATTCACCCCTCCACTTT. Encoded protein: CASSLNTQGQGNSPLHF.

This clone showed up just a few times. This rearrangement joins TRBV6-5 to TRBJ2-7; 8 nucleotides align to TRBD1. Germline V gene sequence: CDR1 MNHEY, CDR2 SVGAGI. V was pared by 6 bases and J by 0 bases, with 7 bases of the junction left unmatched. CDR3 length: 15 residues. Here the CDR3 reads CASRFRDRSSYEQYF. CDR3 in DNA: TGTGCCAGCAGATTCCGGGACAGGAGCTCCTACGAGCAGTACTTC.

Concerning this clone itself: A read error may produce the germline difference seen at one junction end. The genes are TRBV5-1 and TRBJ1-1, with D hard to call. Germline V CDR1 and CDR2: SGHRS, YFSETQ. The CDR3 runs 14 residues. The CDR3 spells CASSLVVGNTEAFF. In DNA form, the CDR3 reads TGTGCCAGCAGCTTGGTCGTCGGGAACACTGAAGCTTTCTTT.

V gene TRBV28 combines with J gene TRBJ1-2; 7 nucleotides align to TRBD1. The germline V gene has CDR1 MDHEN and CDR2 SYDVKM. The CDR3 covers 13 residues. V lost 4 bases, J lost 7 bases, and 6 bases stayed unmatched. CDR3 DNA: TGTGCCAGCAGTTCATCCCAGGGGGGTGGCTACACCTTC. This sequence encodes CASSSSQGGGYTF.

The V call is TRBV20-1, the J call TRBJ1-1; D remains ambiguous. CDR3 length: 14 amino acids. Germline loops: CDR1 DFQATT, CDR2 SNEGSKA (reference sequence). With 3 bases removed from V and 0 bases from J, the gap between germline ends came to 11 bases. The CDR3 loop reads CSASRRAMNTEAFF. Here the CDR3 DNA reads TGCAGTGCTAGTCGGCGGGCGATGAACACTGAAGCTTTCTTT.

This chain links TRBV7-9 with TRBJ1-4, with a tentative D call TRBD1 (6 bases). The CDR3 covers 16 residues. V was trimmed by 5 bases and J by 3 bases, leaving 16 bases between them. Germline V gives CDR1 SEHNR, CDR2 FQNEAQ (reference sequence). This CDR3 reads CASSPIGGGANEKLFF. The DNA of the CDR3 is TGTGCCAGCAGCCCAATAGGGGGAGGGGCTAATGAAAAACTGTTTTTT.

The chain links TRBV6-5 to TRBJ2-1; 7 nucleotides align to TRBD1. The germline gives CDR1 MNHEY, CDR2 SVGAGI. There are 13 residues in the CDR3. Trimming cost V 8 bases and J 6 bases; bases outside gene matches: 7. This chain's CDR3 is CASGKGAGNEQFF. The DNA of the CDR3 is TGTGCCAGCGGGAAGGGGGCAGGCAATGAGCAGTTCTTC.

This sequence joins TRBV5-1 and TRBJ2-7; D perhaps matches TRBD2 (5 bases). The CDR3 consists of 13 residues. The germline V and J ends were trimmed by 2 bases and 2 bases, with 8 bases remaining between them. Germline CDR1 and CDR2: SGHRS and YFSETQ. The DNA for the CDR3 is TGCGCCAGCAGCTTAGCGGATGCCTACGAGCAGTACTTC. This translates into CASSLADAYEQYF.

This clone was recorded only once. The rearrangement uses TRBV6-5 and TRBJ2-1, with 10 bases identical to TRBD2. V lost 6 bases and J lost 4; bases outside the gene matches: 6. The germline CDR1 and CDR2 sequences are MNHEY and SVGAGI. The CDR3 totals 15 residues. The CDR3 here is CASSPDSGGYNEQFF. CDR3 bases: TGTGCCAGCAGCCCCGATAGCGGGGGGTACAATGAGCAGTTCTTC.

The rearrangement joins TRBV28 to TRBJ2-7; 11 bases align to TRBD2. After removal of 6 bases from V and 6 bases from J, the junction contained 10 bases not matched to a gene. Germline CDR1 MDHEN, CDR2 SYDVKM. This CDR3 contains 15 residues. The CDR3 DNA is TGTGCCAGCAGCCCCACTAGCGGGAGACCTCGCGAGCAGTACTTC. Its protein product is CASSPTSGRPREQYF.

The CDR3 DNA sequence: TGTGCCAGCTCCCTAGGAGGGACCCCCAATCAGCCCCAGCATTTT. Protein: CASSLGGTPNQPQHF. The chain is built from TRBV18 and TRBJ1-5; a possible D gene is TRBD1 (5 bases). This CDR3 spans 15 amino acids. V was trimmed by 6 bases and J by 3 bases, leaving 15 bases between them. Germline assignment: CDR1 KGHSH and CDR2 LQKENI.

For the CDR3, the DNA is TGTGCCAGCAGCCCTCGCGGGCGGAACACCGGGGAGCTGTTTTTT. Its protein product is CASSPRGRNTGELFF. This chain links TRBV5-4 with TRBJ2-2; D may be TRBD2 (5 bases). Trimming took 4 bases from V and 1 from J, leaving 11 bases between them. Germline assignment: CDR1 SGHNT and CDR2 YYREEE (reference sequence). The CDR3 contains 15 residues.

The sample holds one count of this clone. This chain uses TRBV6-4 with TRBJ1-5; no reliable D call. The CDR3 covers 12 residues. Germline values: CDR1 MRHNA, CDR2 SNTAGT. V shed 8 bases and J shed 4 bases, with 9 bases lying between them. DNA for the CDR3: TGTGCCAGCGGAGAGGGTAATCAGCCCCAGCATTTT. It codes for CASGEGNQPQHF.

This chain connects TRBV28 to TRBJ2-1; unclear D gene. Per germline, CDR1 MDHEN and CDR2 SYDVKM. The CDR3 is 14 amino acids. V was shortened by 11 bases and J by 2 bases, with 16 bases between the two germline ends. This chain's CDR3 is CAGFLVSPYNEQFF. For the CDR3, the DNA is TGTGCCGGTTTCCTAGTTAGCCCCTACAATGAGCAGTTCTTC. The full variable domain, in which reference TRBV28 and TRBJ2-1 provide the parts outside the CDR3, is DVKVTQSSRYLVKRTGEKVFLECVQDMDHENMFWYRQDPGLGLRLIYFSYDVKMKEKGDIPEGYSVSREKKERFSLILESASTNQTSMYLCAGFLVSPYNEQFFGPGTRLTVL.

The rearrangement links TRBV5-4 to TRBJ2-7; 9 bases map to TRBD1. This CDR3 is 15 amino acids long. V shed 5 bases, J shed 1 base, and the junction held 7 bases outside the gene matches. Germline V gene lookup returns CDR1 SGHNT and CDR2 YYREEE (reference sequence). CDR3 amino acids: CASRAGQGDSYEQYF. CDR3 bases: TGTGCCAGCAGGGCGGGACAGGGCGATTCCTACGAGCAGTACTTC.